Here is one T cell receptor beta chain with its context. This sample was included in a study of blood T cell repertoires in COVID-19. Study-wide context: COVID-19 samples from acute and convalescent phases originated in the United States, Italy and Spain. The cDNA or gDNA used as material had been derived from T cells, B-cell-depleted T cells, or PBMCs.

J was trimmed by 9 bases and V by 4 bases; bases with no gene match: 5. The length of the CDR3 is 15 residues. Germline-derived CDR1 and CDR2 are SGDLS and YYNGEE. Original processing methods: Estimates of nucleated cell counts were drawn from the amplification of reference gene primers. The protocol was immunoSEQ multiplex PCR, while the TCRdb copy is restricted to in-frame clones and leaves out a portion. V and J calls and clone size are as listed in that table; D and trimming were resolved from the DNA. The repertoire has roughly 280,000 clones, around 90% of them found once; the top ten carry approximately 2.2%.

The sequenced sample consisted of peripheral blood. The chain employs TRBV9 and TRBJ1-6; 12 positions match TRBD1. The sequence came from a man between 50 and 59 years old with acute or convalescent COVID-19. DNA of the CDR3: TGTGCCAGCAGCAGGGGACAGGGGGCAGTTTCACCCCTCCACTTT. It is translated as CASSRGQGAVSPLHF. The variable domain in full, with the rest retrieved from reference TRBV9 and TRBJ1-6, is DSGVTQTPKHLITATGQRVTLRCSPRSGDLSVYWYQQSLDQGLQFLIQYYNGEERAKGNILERFSAQQFPDLHSELNLSSLELGDSALYFCASSRGQGAVSPLHFGNGTRLTVT.